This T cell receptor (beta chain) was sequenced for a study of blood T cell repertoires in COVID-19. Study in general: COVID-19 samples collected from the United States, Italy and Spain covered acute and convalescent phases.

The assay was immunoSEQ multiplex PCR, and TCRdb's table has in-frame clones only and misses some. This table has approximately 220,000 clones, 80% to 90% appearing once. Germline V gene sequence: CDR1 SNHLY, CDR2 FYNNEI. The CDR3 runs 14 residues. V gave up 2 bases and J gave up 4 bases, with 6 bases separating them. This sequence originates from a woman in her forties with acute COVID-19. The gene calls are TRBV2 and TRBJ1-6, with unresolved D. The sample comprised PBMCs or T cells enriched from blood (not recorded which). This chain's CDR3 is CASSELQYNSPLHF. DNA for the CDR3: TGTGCCAGCAGTGAACTACAGTATAATTCACCCCTCCACTTT. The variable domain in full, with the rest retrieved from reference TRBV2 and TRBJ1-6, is EPEVTQTPSHQVTQMGQEVILRCVPISNHLYFYWYRQILGQKVEFLVSFYNNEISEKSEIFDDQFSVERPDGSNFTLKIRSTKLEDSAMYFCASSELQYNSPLHFGNGTRLTVT.